This T cell receptor beta chain was obtained from a study of T cell repertoires in cytomegalovirus infection. Overall study context: Public TCR beta signatures marked donors with CMV infection and the matching HLA.

TCRdb re-called the reads through MiXCR, storing one row per CDR3 protein. The table records roughly 300,000 distinct CDR3 sequences, more than 9% of them present only once. From germline, CDR1 is LGHNA and CDR2 YSLEER. The length of the CDR3 is 15 residues. Comments on this clonotype: This may be a read error: a much more frequent sequence differs by one nucleotide.

V is TRBV4-3 and J is TRBJ2-1; tentatively, D is TRBD2 (6 bases). The J call may be faulty, since TRBJ2-7 better matches the DNA end. The sequence was obtained from a human donor in good health (CMV status not recorded). Some clones in this sample may be carry-over from other donors' samples. The sequencing input was PBMCs. DNA for the CDR3: TGCGCCAGCAGCCCATCATTGTTAGGGAGGAATGAGCAGTACTTC. Its protein product is CASSPSLLGRNEQYF.